This T cell receptor beta chain is drawn from a study of graft-versus-host responses after intestinal transplantation (dated by TCRdb to about 2021). Some background on the complete study: The transplants that recipients got were multivisceral, liver-intestinal, or isolated intestinal. Donor T cell macrochimerism was defined as a peak of at least 4% donor T cells among recipient peripheral blood mononuclear cells. Bulk TCR-beta CDR3 sequencing was used to track graft-versus-host and host-versus-graft alloreactive T cell clones in the graft, circulation and bone marrow after intestinal transplantation. Every recipient was given anti-thymocyte globulin induction, then maintenance tacrolimus and steroids for approximately 3 years. Instead of going to the commercial service, samples from a few later patients were sequenced in-house on an Illumina MiSeq and processed with MiXCR. The cohort enrolled around 25 intestinal transplant recipients including one retransplant, and a few patients lacking pretransplant specimens were excluded. Alloreactive clones were identified by sequencing pre-transplant mixed lymphocyte reaction products and comparing them with unstimulated pre-transplant donor and recipient T cells. Study-wide findings and limitations: Early after transplant, peak levels of circulating GvH clones were associated with declines in HvG clones. The conclusions were limited by the relatively low number and heterogeneity of the intestinal transplant patients. High GvH to HvG T cell clonal ratios were observed in the allografts of patients with donor T cell macrochimerism. GvH clones were detected in recipient bone marrow, and some appeared earlier in ileal mucosa or blood, consistent with an intestinal mucosal origin.

In regard to this clone: There is no known antigen for this receptor. No base-level quality is on record; no much larger clone is a single base apart.

After transplant, bone marrow was aspirated from the posterior iliac crest or from another site selected by the physician. Receptor libraries were prepared by the immunoSEQ multiplex PCR assay. High-throughput TCR-beta CDR3 sequencing of genomic DNA from most patients was performed by Adaptive Biotechnologies. The study's processing was this. Adaptive's ImmunoSEQ software supplied the TCR sequencing data for around 19 patients, while MiXCR and VDJtools were used to process a few other patients. Because the origin of CDR3 nucleotide sequences shared between donor and recipient could not be assigned, those sequences were removed. To count as alloreactive, a clone needed at least 2-fold expansion over unstimulated cells and a minimum CFSE-low frequency of 0.002% (template counts) or 0.001% (read counts). A clone was considered mappable if detected in the sequenced pre-transplant spleen, lymph node, or MLR CFSE-low populations of the donor or recipient. The cumulative frequency of alloreactive clones was calculated as a percentage of all sequences, weighted by copy number. As stored in TCRdb, this immuneACCESS dataset retains in-frame rearrangements with V and J assigned. A fraction of the clones does not appear; measured against another copy, unresolved V genes explain less than half of the discrepancy, and the remainder lacks a known reason. That table supplies the V and J calls and clone size; D and trimming were determined from the DNA. The sample table holds over 60,000 clones, of which roughly 90% were seen once. The leading ten clones occupy around 6.7% of the sample.

CDR1 and CDR2, looked up from the germline V gene, are MDHEN and SYDVKM. From the cysteine through the phenylalanine, the CDR3 covers 15 amino acids. Only the CDR3 region is kept as DNA, spanning 45 bases read in frame from base 1. The trim is 3 bases for V and 7 bases for J, with a gap of 16 bases between the germline ends. This sequence was found in a human patient who received an intestinal transplant, so some T cells may come from the graft donor. Rearrangement joined TRBV28 to TRBJ1-5; a tentative D match to TRBD1 spans 6 bases. The sequencing here drew on bone marrow, taken roughly 780 days after intestinal transplantation. In nucleotide form, the sequence is TGTGCCAGCAGTTTCCATGGGGGGCGCGGGCAGCCCCAGCATTTT. It is translated as CASSFHGGRGQPQHF.